The rows below give T cell receptor beta chains drawn from one sample of a study of siplizumab effects on memory and regulatory T cells. Data came from immunoSEQ multiplex PCR; TCRdb stores just in-frame clones and leaves some out. The table includes roughly 100,000 clones, 92% detected once. Sequencing was done on a sample of CD4+ T cells sorted from blood. The receptors here all came from a human donor in good health. CDR3s include the opening cysteine and the closing phenylalanine or tryptophan. The D gene is left open where the match is weak. Size tells how often a clone was seen (once, few, many) or the class of an expanded clone, and some rows leave it out.

v_gene,abundance,len,j_gene,d_gene,CDR3nt,CDR3aa
TRBV28,NA,12,TRBJ1-5,NA,TGTGCCAGCAATTGGGGGATCGAGCCCCAGCATTTT,CASNWGIEPQHF
TRBV11-2,NA,14,TRBJ1-6,NA,TGTGCCAGCAGCCCGGACATTAGTAATTCACCCCTCCACTTT,CASSPDISNSPLHF
TRBV5-4,NA,13,TRBJ1-2,NA,TGTGCCAGCAGCTTGGAAATGAGCTATGGCTACACCTTC,CASSLEMSYGYTF
TRBV29-1,once,12,TRBJ2-7,NA,TGCAGCGTGGCCGGGGTTGCCTACGAGCAGTACTTC,CSVAGVAYEQYF
TRBV10-3,NA,13,TRBJ2-1,TRBD1,TGTGCCATGGCCGGGACAGAACATAATGAGCAGTTCTTC,CAMAGTEHNEQFF
TRBV5-3,once,17,TRBJ1-5,NA,TGTGCCAGAAGCTTGGAGGTCGCGAGCTATAGCAATCAGCCCCAGCATTTT,CARSLEVASYSNQPQHF
TRBV10-1,NA,12,TRBJ1-3,NA,TGCGCCAGCAGTGAAGGGGAAAACACCATATATTTT,CASSEGENTIYF
TRBV9,NA,22,TRBJ2-2,TRBD2,TGTGCCAGCAGCACCGGGGCTAGCGGGAGGGCCAGGTTAGCGTGGAACACCGGGGAGCTGTTTTTT,CASSTGASGRARLAWNTGELFF
TRBV28,NA,12,TRBJ1-5,NA,TGTGCCCAGGGGCGGAGGAATCAGCCCCAGCATTTT,CAQGRRNQPQHF
TRBV6-1,NA,13,TRBJ1-1,TRBD1,TGTGCCAGCAGACAGGGGGCGAACACTGAAGCTTTCTTT,CASRQGANTEAFF
TRBV6-1,NA,17,TRBJ1-5,NA,TGTGCCAGCAGTGGTTCTAGCGGGACATGGTCCAATCAGCCCCAGCATTTT,CASSGSSGTWSNQPQHF
TRBV28,NA,14,TRBJ2-7,NA,TGTGCCAGCCCTGAACTAGACTCCTCCTACGAGCAGTACTTC,CASPELDSSYEQYF
TRBV5-1,NA,13,TRBJ1-1,NA,TGCGCCAGCAGCTTGGAAGGGGGGCTCGGAGCTTTCTTT,CASSLEGGLGAFF
TRBV7-9,NA,16,TRBJ2-2,NA,TGTGCCAGCACGCCGGGGGCGGGTCGTGGGGCCGGGGAGCTGTTTTTT,CASTPGAGRGAGELFF
TRBV19,NA,15,TRBJ2-1,TRBD1,TGTGCCAGTAGTCCGCACAGGGGCCCTTACAATGAGCAGTTCTTC,CASSPHRGPYNEQFF
TRBV7-6,NA,15,TRBJ2-1,NA,TGTGCCAGCAGCTTAGTGTCAGACTCCTACAATGAGCAGTTCTTC,CASSLVSDSYNEQFF
TRBV5-1,NA,15,TRBJ2-7,TRBD1,TGCGCCAGCAGCTCGACCGGGACAGGTGCCTACGAGCAGTACTTC,CASSSTGTGAYEQYF
TRBV30,NA,11,TRBJ1-2,NA,TGTGCCTGGAGTGTAAGGAGCCTCTACACCTTC,CAWSVRSLYTF
TRBV27,NA,13,TRBJ2-1,TRBD1,TGTGCTAAAACCGGGACAGGGGTCAATGAGCAGTTCTTC,CAKTGTGVNEQFF
TRBV4-1,NA,18,TRBJ2-1,NA,TGCGCCAGCAGCCTCTCTCTCCCCAGAATGGGGGGGCAGGATGAGCAGTTCTTC,CASSLSLPRMGGQDEQFF
TRBV6-5,NA,15,TRBJ1-1,NA,TGTGCCAGCAGTACCGTCGGGCCACAGAGTAGTGAAGCTTTCTTT,CASSTVGPQSSEAFF
TRBV5-1,NA,17,TRBJ1-3,NA,TGCGCCAGCAGCCATGGAAACAGGGCCACAAGCGGAAACACCATATATTTT,CASSHGNRATSGNTIYF
TRBV28,NA,15,TRBJ1-2,TRBD1,TGTGCCAGCAGTTTACCCGCTGGGACAGCCTATGGCTACACCTTC,CASSLPAGTAYGYTF
TRBV27,NA,18,TRBJ2-2,TRBD2,TGTGCCAGCAGTTTACGGCTAGCGGGAGCTGCGAACACCGGGGAGCTGTTTTTT,CASSLRLAGAANTGELFF
TRBV5-1,NA,14,TRBJ2-1,NA,TGCGCCAGCAGCCTTGAGGGACCTTTGGATGAGCAGTTCTTC,CASSLEGPLDEQFF
TRBV15,NA,15,TRBJ2-1,TRBD2,TGTGCCACCAGCCTTGAAGGACTAGGGCTAACGGTGCAGTTCTTC,CATSLEGLGLTVQFF
TRBV6-1,NA,14,TRBJ2-7,NA,TGTGCCAGCAGTGAAGCGGGGCCCCTTCGTGAGCAGTACTTC,CASSEAGPLREQYF
TRBV7-9,NA,16,TRBJ2-1,TRBD2,TGTGCCAGCAGCTTGACCTCCGGGACTAATTACAATGAGCAGTTCTTC,CASSLTSGTNYNEQFF
TRBV18,NA,14,TRBJ2-3,NA,TGTGCCAGCTCCCCAACCGGAGGGGTCGATACGCAGTATTTT,CASSPTGGVDTQYF
TRBV28,NA,15,TRBJ1-4,NA,TGTGCCAGCAGTTTCCTAATCGCAGTGAATGAAAAACTGTTTTTT,CASSFLIAVNEKLFF
TRBV28,NA,13,TRBJ2-7,TRBD1,TGTGCCAGCAGGGCTGGGACAGCCTACGAGCAGTACTTC,CASRAGTAYEQYF
TRBV5-1,once,14,TRBJ1-3,NA,TGCGCCAGCAGCTTGGTGGGTGCTGGAAACACCATATATTTT,CASSLVGAGNTIYF
TRBV28,NA,14,TRBJ1-2,NA,TGTGCCAGCAGTTGGAGACAGGCTGGCTATGGCTACACCTTC,CASSWRQAGYGYTF
TRBV29-1,NA,15,TRBJ1-1,TRBD1,TGCAGCGTTGTTTTAGGGGGCGCGAGTCGAACTGAAGCTTTCTTT,CSVVLGGASRTEAFF
TRBV28,NA,14,TRBJ1-4,NA,TGTGCCAGCAGTTTGTCGTCCTTTAATGAAAAACTGTTTTTT,CASSLSSFNEKLFF
TRBV30,NA,15,TRBJ2-3,NA,TGTGCCTGGAGTGAGGGGCGGGAAAATGAAGATACGCAGTATTTT,CAWSEGRENEDTQYF
TRBV30,NA,14,TRBJ1-4,NA,TGTGCCTGGAACCCGGGGGGCAGCGGTGAAAAACTGTTTTTT,CAWNPGGSGEKLFF
TRBV5-4,NA,15,TRBJ2-3,NA,TGTGCCAGCAGCCAAAACCTGGGGGTGGGGGATACGCAGTATTTT,CASSQNLGVGDTQYF
TRBV28,NA,13,TRBJ2-7,TRBD1,TGTGCCAGCATCGGGGACAGGGACTACGAGCAGTACTTC,CASIGDRDYEQYF
TRBV9,NA,18,TRBJ2-1,TRBD2,TGTGCCAGCAGCCCAACGTCTGTCATAGCGGGAGTATACGTTGAGCAGTTCTTC,CASSPTSVIAGVYVEQFF
TRBV2,NA,15,TRBJ1-5,NA,TGTGCCAGCAGTGGACCGGACAGACTAAATCAGCCCCAGCATTTT,CASSGPDRLNQPQHF
TRBV10-3,NA,14,TRBJ1-1,TRBD1,TGTGCCATCACCGCTGGACAGGGGCTCACTGAAGCTTTCTTT,CAITAGQGLTEAFF
TRBV25-1,NA,14,TRBJ2-5,NA,TGTGCCAGCAGTGAATTGACTAGCCAAGAGACCCAGTACTTC,CASSELTSQETQYF
TRBV28,NA,15,TRBJ1-4,NA,TGTGCCAGCAGTTTAGGGGGGGGGAATAATGAAAAACTGTTTTTT,CASSLGGGNNEKLFF
TRBV6-6,NA,13,TRBJ1-4,TRBD1,TGTGCCAGCAGTCGACAGGGGAATGAAAAACTGTTTTTT,CASSRQGNEKLFF